This TCR beta chain was captured in a study of CD8 T cells in ankylosing spondylitis. Points from the study as a whole: Reactive arthritis synovial fluid and blood previously showed some of these motif variants.

V trimming: 5 bases; J trimming: 4 bases; junction bases outside the gene matches: 4. The CDR3 length is 13 residues. In germline, CDR1 is DFQATT, CDR2 SNEGSKA (reference sequence). This clonotype is medium-sized (0.01 to 0.1%) in the sample. The antigen is not known. TCRdb redid the calling of the 5' RACE reads with MiXCR, one entry per CDR3 protein. The sample consists of 90,000 to 120,000 distinct CDR3 sequences, around 24% of them appearing once. Sequencing was carried out using synovial fluid, either unsorted or a sorted T cell fraction (not recorded which). The clonotype comes from a male donor with ankylosing spondylitis. The chain uses TRBV20-1 and TRBJ1-1; 10 positions match TRBD1. The CDR3 DNA follows: TGCAGTGCTCCCGGGACAGGGGTCACTGAAGCTTTCTTT. This translates into CSAPGTGVTEAFF.